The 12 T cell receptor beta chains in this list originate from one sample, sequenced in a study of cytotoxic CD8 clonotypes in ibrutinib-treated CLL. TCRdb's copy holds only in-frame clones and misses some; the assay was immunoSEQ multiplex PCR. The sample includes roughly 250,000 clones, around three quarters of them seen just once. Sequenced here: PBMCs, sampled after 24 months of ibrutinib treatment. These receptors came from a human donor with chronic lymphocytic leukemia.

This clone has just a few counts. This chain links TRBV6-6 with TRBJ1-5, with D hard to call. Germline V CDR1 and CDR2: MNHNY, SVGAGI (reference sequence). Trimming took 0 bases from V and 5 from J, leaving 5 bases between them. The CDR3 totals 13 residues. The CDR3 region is CASSYSQDQPQHF. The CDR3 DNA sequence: TGTGCCAGCAGTTACTCTCAGGATCAGCCCCAGCATTTT.

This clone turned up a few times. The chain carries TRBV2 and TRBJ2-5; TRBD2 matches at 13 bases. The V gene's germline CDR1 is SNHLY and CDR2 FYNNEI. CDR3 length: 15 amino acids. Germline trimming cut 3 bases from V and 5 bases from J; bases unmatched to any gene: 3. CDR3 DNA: TGTGCCAGCAGTGAGGGACTAGCGGGACGGGAGACCCAGTACTTC. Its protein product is CASSEGLAGRETQYF.

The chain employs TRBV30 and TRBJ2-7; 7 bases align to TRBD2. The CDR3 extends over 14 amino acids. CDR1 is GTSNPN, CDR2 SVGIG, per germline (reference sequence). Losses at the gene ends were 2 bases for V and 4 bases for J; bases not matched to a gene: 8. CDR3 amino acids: CAWSFGGSNYEQYF. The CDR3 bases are TGTGCCTGGAGTTTTGGCGGGAGTAATTACGAGCAGTACTTC.

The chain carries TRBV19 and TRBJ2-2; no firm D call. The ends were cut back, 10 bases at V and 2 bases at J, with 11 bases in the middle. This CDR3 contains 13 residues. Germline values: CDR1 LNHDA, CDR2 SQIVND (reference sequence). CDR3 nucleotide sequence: TGTGCCACCTCCCAGGATAACACCGGGGAGCTGTTTTTT. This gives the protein CATSQDNTGELFF.

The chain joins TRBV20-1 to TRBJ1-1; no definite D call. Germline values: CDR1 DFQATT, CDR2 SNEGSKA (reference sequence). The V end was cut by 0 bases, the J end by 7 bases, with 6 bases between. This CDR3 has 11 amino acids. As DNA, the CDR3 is TGCAGTGCTAGAGATGGATATGAAGCTTTCTTT. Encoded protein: CSARDGYEAFF.

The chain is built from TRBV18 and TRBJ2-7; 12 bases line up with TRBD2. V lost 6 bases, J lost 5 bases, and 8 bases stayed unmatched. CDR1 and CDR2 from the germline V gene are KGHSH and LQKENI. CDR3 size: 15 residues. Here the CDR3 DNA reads TGTGCCAGCTCGCGCGGACTAGCGGGAACGAACGAGCAGTACTTC. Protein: CASSRGLAGTNEQYF.

The CDR3 region has the DNA TGCGCCAGCAGCTTGAGGCCTACTAGTGGGGGCACAGATACGCAGTATTTT. This sequence encodes CASSLRPTSGGTDTQYF. This chain connects TRBV5-1 to TRBJ2-3; D perhaps matches TRBD2 (5 bases). V was cut by 1 base and J by 1 base, with 16 bases left in between. The germline gives CDR1 SGHRS, CDR2 YFSETQ. CDR3 size: 17 residues.

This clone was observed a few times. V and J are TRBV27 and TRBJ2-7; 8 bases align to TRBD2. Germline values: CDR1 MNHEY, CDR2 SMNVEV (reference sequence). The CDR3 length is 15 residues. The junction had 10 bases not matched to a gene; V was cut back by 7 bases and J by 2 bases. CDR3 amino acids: CASTVKSGSTYEQYF. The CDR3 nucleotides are TGTGCCAGCACGGTTAAAAGCGGGAGTACCTACGAGCAGTACTTC.

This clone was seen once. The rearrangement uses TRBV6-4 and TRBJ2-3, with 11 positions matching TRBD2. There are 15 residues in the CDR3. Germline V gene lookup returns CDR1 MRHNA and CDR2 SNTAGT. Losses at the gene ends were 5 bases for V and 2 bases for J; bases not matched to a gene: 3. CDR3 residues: CASSWTSGPTDTQYF. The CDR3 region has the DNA TGTGCCAGCAGTTGGACTAGCGGGCCCACAGATACGCAGTATTTT.

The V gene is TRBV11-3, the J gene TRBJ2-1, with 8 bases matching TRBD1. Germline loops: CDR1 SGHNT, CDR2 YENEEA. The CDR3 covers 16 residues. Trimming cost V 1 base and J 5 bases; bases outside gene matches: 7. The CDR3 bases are TGTGCCAGCAGCTTAGTCCAGGGGGCTTTAAACAATGAGCAGTTCTTC. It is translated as CASSLVQGALNNEQFF.

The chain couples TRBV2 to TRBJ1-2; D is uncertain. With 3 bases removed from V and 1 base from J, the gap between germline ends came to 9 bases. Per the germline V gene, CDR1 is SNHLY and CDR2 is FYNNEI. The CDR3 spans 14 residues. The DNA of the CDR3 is TGTGCCAGCAGTGACGAGAATTATAACTATGGCTACACCTTC. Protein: CASSDENYNYGYTF.

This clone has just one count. CDR3 DNA: TGTGCCCACGATTCGACAGGGAGGAATGAGCAGTTCTTC. Encoded protein: CAHDSTGRNEQFF. V is TRBV28 and J is TRBJ2-1; a weak D match, TRBD1 (7 bases). CDR3 length: 13 residues. Trimming took off 11 bases at V and 7 bases at J, with 18 bases between the two ends. Germline V CDR1 and CDR2: MDHEN, SYDVKM.